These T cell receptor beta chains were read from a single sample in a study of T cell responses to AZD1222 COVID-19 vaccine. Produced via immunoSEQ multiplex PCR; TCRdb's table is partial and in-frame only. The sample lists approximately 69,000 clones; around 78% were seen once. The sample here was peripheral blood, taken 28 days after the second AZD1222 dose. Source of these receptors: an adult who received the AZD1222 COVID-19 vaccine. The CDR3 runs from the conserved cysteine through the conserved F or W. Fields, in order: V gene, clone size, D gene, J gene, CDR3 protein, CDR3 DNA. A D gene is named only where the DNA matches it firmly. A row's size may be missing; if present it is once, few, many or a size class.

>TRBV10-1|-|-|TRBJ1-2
CARRRRYGYTF
TGCGCCAGGCGGAGACGGTATGGCTACACCTTC
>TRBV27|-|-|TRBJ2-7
CASSPTTGLSYEQYF
TGTGCCAGCAGCCCGACTACGGGCCTCTCCTACGAGCAGTACTTC
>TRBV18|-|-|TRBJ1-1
CASTRQRWGTEAFF
TGTGCCAGCACCCGACAGCGTTGGGGAACTGAAGCTTTCTTT
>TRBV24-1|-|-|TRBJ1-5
CATSAGEHQPQHF
TGTGCCACCAGTGCGGGGGAGCATCAGCCCCAGCATTTT
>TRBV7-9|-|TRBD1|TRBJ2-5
CASSLGQGGKETQYF
TGTGCCAGCAGCTTGGGACAGGGAGGAAAAGAGACCCAGTACTTC
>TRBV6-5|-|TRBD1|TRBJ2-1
CASVPGQGVGEQFF
TGTGCCAGCGTACCGGGACAGGGCGTTGGGGAGCAGTTCTTC
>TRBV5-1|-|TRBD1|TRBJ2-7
CASSPRDSQSEQYF
TGCGCCAGCAGCCCCCGGGACAGCCAGTCCGAGCAGTACTTC
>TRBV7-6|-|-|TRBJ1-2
CASSLGDNREGTNNYGYTF
TGTGCCAGCAGCTTAGGAGACAACCGGGAAGGAACCAATAACTATGGCTACACCTTC
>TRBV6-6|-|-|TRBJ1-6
CASRPTGTKNSPLHF
TGTGCCAGCAGACCAACCGGGACCAAAAATTCACCCCTCCACTTT
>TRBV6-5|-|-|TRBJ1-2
CASSYMGGATF
TGTGCCAGCAGTTATATGGGGGGGGCCACCTTC
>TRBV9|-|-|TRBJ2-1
CASSAPGWSHNEQFF
TGTGCCAGCAGCGCGCCGGGGTGGTCTCACAATGAGCAGTTCTTC
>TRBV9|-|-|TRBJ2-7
CASSVGIRYEQYF
TGTGCCAGCAGCGTAGGGATTAGGTACGAGCAGTACTTC
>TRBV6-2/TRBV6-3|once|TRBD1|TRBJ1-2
CASSPGGGTNYGYTF
TGTGCCAGCAGCCCAGGAGGGGGCACGAACTATGGCTACACCTTC
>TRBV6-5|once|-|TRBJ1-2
CASRPPTGLSYGYTF
TGTGCCAGCAGACCACCAACAGGTCTCAGCTATGGCTACACCTTC
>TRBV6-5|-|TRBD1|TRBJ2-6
CASSYGSAGGNVLTF
TGTGCCAGCAGTTACGGTTCGGCAGGGGGAAACGTCCTGACTTTC
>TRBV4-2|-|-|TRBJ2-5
CASSQARGAQETQYF
TGTGCCAGCAGCCAAGCCAGGGGGGCCCAAGAGACCCAGTACTTC
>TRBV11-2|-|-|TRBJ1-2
CASTQWEGVAGYTF
TGTGCCAGCACCCAGTGGGAGGGGGTGGCTGGCTACACCTTC
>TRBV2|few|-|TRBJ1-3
CASSEAAGYSGNTIYF
TGTGCCAGCAGTGAAGCTGCCGGCTACTCTGGAAACACCATATATTTT
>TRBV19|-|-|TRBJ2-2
CASSIPIRRGNTGELFF
TGTGCCAGTAGTATCCCCATAAGGAGGGGGAACACCGGGGAGCTGTTTTTT
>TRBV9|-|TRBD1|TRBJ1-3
CASSVWDRGSGNTIYF
TGTGCCAGCAGCGTCTGGGACAGGGGCTCTGGAAACACCATATATTTT
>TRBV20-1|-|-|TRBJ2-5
CSASVKGLETQYF
TGCAGTGCTAGTGTAAAGGGCTTGGAGACCCAGTACTTC
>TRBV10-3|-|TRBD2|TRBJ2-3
CAISVGSGGLGADTQYF
TGTGCCATCAGTGTGGGTAGCGGGGGCCTCGGAGCAGATACGCAGTATTTT
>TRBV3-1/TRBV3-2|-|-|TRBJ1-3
CASSQDTRLGSGNTIYF
TGTGCCAGCAGCCAAGATACAAGGTTAGGGTCTGGAAACACCATATATTTT
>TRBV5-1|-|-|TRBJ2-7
CASSLAGPYEQYF
TGCGCCAGCAGCTTGGCAGGACCCTACGAGCAGTACTTC
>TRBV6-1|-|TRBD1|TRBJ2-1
CASSEALGRGFRNEQFF
TGTGCCAGCAGTGAAGCGTTGGGCAGGGGGTTTAGGAATGAGCAGTTCTTC
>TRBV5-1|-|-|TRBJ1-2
CASSLVGVGYTF
TGCGCCAGCAGCTTGGTCGGGGTTGGCTACACCTTC
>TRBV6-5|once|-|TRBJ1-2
CASSAFGANYGYTF
TGTGCCAGCAGCGCCTTTGGGGCTAACTATGGCTACACCTTC
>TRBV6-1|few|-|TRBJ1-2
CASSELGSYGYTF
TGTGCCAGCAGTGAACTCGGTAGCTATGGCTACACCTTC
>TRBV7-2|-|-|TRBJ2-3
CASSLARAGTSTDTQYF
TGTGCCAGCAGCTTAGCCCGCGCGGGAACTAGCACAGATACGCAGTATTTT
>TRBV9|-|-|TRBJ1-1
CASSVGQDTEAFF
TGTGCCAGCAGCGTAGGACAGGACACTGAAGCTTTCTTT
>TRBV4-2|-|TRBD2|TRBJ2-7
CASSSGTSGSSTFWEQYF
TGTGCCAGCAGCTCCGGGACTAGCGGATCCTCGACCTTTTGGGAGCAGTACTTC
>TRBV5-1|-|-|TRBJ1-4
CASSSPEAGVGANEKLFF
TGCGCCAGCAGTTCTCCGGAGGCAGGCGTCGGAGCTAATGAAAAACTGTTTTTT
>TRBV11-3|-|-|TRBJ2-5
CASSLGQGKETQYF
TGTGCCAGCAGCTTAGGGCAGGGGAAAGAGACCCAGTACTTC
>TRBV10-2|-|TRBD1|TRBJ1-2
CASSERTGLRGGYTF
TGCGCCAGCAGTGAACGGACAGGGCTGCGCGGGGGCTACACCTTC
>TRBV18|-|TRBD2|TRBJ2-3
CASSGLAGGGTDTQYF
TGTGCCAGCTCCGGACTAGCGGGGGGAGGTACAGATACGCAGTATTTT